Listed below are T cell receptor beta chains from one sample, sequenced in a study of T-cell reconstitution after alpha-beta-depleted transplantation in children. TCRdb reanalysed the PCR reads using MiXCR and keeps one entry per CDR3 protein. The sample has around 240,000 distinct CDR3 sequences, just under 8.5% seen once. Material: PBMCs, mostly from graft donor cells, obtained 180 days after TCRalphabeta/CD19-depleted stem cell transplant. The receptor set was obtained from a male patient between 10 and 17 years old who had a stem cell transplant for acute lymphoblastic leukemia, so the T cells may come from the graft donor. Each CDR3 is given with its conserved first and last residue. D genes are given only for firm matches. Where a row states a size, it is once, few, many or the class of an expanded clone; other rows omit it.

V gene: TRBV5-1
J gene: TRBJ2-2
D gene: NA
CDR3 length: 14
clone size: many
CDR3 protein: CASSLGRGAGELFF
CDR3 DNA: TGCGCCAGCAGCTTGGGACGGGGAGCCGGGGAGCTGTTTTTT

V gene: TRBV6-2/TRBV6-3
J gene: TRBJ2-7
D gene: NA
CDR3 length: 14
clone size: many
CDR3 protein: CASSYRLTTYEQYF
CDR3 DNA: TGTGCCAGCAGTTACCGGCTGACAACCTACGAGCAGTACTTC

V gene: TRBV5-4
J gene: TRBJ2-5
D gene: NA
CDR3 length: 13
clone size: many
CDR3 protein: CASSSTSQETQYF
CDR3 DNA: TGTGCCAGCAGCTCGACATCGCAAGAGACCCAGTACTTC

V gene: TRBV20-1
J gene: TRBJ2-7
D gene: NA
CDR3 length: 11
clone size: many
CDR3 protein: CSLKGDYEQYF
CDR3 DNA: TGCAGTCTTAAGGGGGATTACGAGCAGTACTTC

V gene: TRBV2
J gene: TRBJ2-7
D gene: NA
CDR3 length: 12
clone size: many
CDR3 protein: CASRETPYEQYF
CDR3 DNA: TGTGCCAGCAGGGAGACCCCCTACGAGCAGTACTTC

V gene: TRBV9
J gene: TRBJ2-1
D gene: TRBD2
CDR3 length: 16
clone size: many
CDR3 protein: CASSPRLAGGRNEQFF
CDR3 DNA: TGTGCCAGCAGCCCTCGACTAGCGGGAGGGCGAAATGAGCAGTTCTTC

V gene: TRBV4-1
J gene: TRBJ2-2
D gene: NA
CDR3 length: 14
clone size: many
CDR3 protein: CASSGGLNTGELFF
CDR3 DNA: TGCGCCAGCAGCGGAGGACTGAACACCGGGGAGCTGTTTTTT

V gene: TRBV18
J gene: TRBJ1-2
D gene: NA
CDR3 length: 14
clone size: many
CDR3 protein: CASSPRTEHYGYTF
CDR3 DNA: TGTGCCAGCTCACCCAGGACGGAACACTATGGCTACACCTTC

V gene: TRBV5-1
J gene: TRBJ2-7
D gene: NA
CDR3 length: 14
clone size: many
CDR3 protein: CASSLNLGGGEQYF
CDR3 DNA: TGCGCCAGCAGCTTGAATCTAGGAGGGGGCGAGCAGTACTTC

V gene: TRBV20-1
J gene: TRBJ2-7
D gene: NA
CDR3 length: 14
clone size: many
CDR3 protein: CSARSGLTLYEQYF
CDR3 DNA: TGCAGTGCTAGATCAGGACTGACACTCTACGAGCAGTACTTC

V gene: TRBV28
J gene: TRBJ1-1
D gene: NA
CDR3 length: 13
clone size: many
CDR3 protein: CASTLRLNTEAFF
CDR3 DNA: TGTGCCAGCACCCTGAGACTAAACACTGAAGCTTTCTTT

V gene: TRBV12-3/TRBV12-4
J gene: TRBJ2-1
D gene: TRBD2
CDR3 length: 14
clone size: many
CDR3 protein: CASTLGLVVNEQFF
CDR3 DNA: TGTGCCAGCACCCTAGGACTAGTGGTGAATGAGCAGTTCTTC

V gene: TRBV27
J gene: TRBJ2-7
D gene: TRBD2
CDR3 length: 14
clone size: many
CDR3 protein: CASSLRREWYEQYF
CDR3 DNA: TGTGCCAGCAGTTTAAGGCGGGAGTGGTACGAGCAGTACTTC

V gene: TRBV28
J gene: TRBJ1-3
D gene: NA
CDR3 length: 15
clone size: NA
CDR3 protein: CASSLLPGGSNTIYF
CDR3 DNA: TGTGCCAGCAGTTTACTCCCGGGGGGATCGAACACCATATATTTT

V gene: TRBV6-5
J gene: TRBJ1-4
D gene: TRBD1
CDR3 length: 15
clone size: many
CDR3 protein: CASSNGDRAGEKLFF
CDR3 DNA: TGTGCCAGCAGTAACGGGGACAGGGCAGGAGAAAAACTGTTTTTT

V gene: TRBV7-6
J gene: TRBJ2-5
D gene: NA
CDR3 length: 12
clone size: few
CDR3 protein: CASSSFRETQYF
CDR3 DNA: TGTGCCAGCAGCTCATTCCGAGAGACCCAGTACTTC

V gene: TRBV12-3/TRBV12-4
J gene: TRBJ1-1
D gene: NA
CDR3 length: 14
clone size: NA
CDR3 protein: CASSLQGSVTEAFF
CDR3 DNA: TGTGCCAGCAGTTTACAGGGGTCGGTCACTGAAGCTTTCTTT

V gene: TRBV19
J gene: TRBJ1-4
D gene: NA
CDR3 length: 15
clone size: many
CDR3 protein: CASSTRRPYNEKLFF
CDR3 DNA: TGTGCCAGTAGTACCAGACGGCCTTATAATGAAAAACTGTTTTTT

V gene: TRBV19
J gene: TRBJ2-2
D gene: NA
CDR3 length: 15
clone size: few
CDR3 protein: CASRVGTILTGELFF
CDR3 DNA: TGTGCCAGTAGGGTCGGGACAATCTTGACCGGGGAGCTGTTTTTT

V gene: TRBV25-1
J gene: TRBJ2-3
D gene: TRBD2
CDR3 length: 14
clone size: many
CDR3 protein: CASSEREWVDTQYF
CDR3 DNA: TGTGCCAGCAGTGAGCGGGAGTGGGTAGATACGCAGTATTTT

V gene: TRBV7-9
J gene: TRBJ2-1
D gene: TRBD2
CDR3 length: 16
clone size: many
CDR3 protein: CASSFSGGRAKNEQFF
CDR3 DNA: TGTGCCAGCAGCTTTTCGGGCGGGAGGGCCAAGAATGAGCAGTTCTTC

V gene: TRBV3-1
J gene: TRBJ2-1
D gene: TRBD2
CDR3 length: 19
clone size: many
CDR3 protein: CASSQERSWLAGLYNEQFF
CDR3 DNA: TGTGCCAGCAGCCAAGAAAGGTCATGGCTAGCGGGTCTCTACAATGAGCAGTTCTTC

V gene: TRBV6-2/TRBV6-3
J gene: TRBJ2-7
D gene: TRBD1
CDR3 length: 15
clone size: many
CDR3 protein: CASSYDGQGSIEQYF
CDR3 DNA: TGTGCCAGCAGTTACGACGGACAGGGAAGCATCGAGCAGTACTTC

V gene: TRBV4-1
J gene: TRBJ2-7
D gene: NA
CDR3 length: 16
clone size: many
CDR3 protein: CASSQGDGGRSYEQYF
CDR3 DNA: TGCGCCAGCAGCCAGGGGGACGGGGGAAGGAGCTACGAGCAGTACTTC

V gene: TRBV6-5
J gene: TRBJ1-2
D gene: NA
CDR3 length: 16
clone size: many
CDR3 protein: CASSYHQEGRGNGYTF
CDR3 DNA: TGTGCCAGCAGTTACCACCAGGAAGGACGAGGCAATGGCTACACCTTC

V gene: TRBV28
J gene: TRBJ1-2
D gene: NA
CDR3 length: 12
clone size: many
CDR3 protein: CASSLSRNDYTF
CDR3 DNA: TGTGCCAGCAGTTTATCCAGGAACGACTACACCTTC

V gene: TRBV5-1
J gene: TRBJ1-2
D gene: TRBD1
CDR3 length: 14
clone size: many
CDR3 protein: CASSLGTGNYGYTF
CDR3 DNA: TGCGCCAGCAGCTTGGGGACAGGGAACTATGGCTACACCTTC

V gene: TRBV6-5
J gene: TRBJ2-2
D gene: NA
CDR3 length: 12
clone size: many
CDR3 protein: CASSYPGGELFF
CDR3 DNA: TGTGCCAGCAGTTACCCGGGTGGGGAGCTGTTTTTT

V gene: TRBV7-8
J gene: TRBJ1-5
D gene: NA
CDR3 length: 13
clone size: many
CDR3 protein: CASNTGPNQPQHF
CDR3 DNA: TGTGCCAGCAACACAGGTCCCAATCAGCCCCAGCATTTT

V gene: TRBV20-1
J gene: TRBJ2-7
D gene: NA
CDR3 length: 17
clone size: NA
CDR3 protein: CSARESASMSTTYEQYF
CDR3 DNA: TGCAGTGCTAGAGAGTCCGCCTCCATGTCCACTACCTACGAGCAGTACTTC

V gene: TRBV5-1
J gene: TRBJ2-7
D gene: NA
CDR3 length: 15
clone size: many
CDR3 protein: CASSSRPDSKSEQYF
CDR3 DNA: TGCGCCAGCAGCTCCCGTCCGGACAGTAAATCCGAGCAGTACTTC

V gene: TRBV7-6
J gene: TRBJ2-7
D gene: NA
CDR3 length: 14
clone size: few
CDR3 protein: CASSIAHGWYEQYF
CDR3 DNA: TGTGCCAGCAGCATTGCCCACGGGTGGTACGAGCAGTACTTC

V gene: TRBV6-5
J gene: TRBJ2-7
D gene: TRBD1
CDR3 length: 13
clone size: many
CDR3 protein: CASSFHRGYEQYF
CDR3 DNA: TGTGCCAGCAGTTTTCACAGGGGCTACGAGCAGTACTTC

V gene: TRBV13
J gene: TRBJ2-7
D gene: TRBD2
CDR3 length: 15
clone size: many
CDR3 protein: CASSPSSGTLYEQYF
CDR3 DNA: TGTGCCAGCAGCCCTTCTAGCGGGACGCTGTACGAGCAGTACTTC

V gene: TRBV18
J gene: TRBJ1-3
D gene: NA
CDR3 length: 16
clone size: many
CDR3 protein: CASSPPVGISGNTIYF
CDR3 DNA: TGTGCCAGCTCACCACCGGTCGGGATCTCTGGAAACACCATATATTTT

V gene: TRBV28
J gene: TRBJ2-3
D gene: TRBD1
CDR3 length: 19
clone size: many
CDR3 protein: CASSTQGAWDSRYTDTQYF
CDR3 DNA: TGTGCCAGCAGTACTCAAGGGGCATGGGACAGCCGGTACACAGATACGCAGTATTTT

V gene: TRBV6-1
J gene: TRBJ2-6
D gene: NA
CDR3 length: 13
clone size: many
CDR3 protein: CASQASGANVLTF
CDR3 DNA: TGTGCCAGCCAGGCCTCTGGGGCCAACGTCCTGACTTTC

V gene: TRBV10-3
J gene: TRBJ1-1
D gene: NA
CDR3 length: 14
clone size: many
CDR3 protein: CAISRNDVGTEAFF
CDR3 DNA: TGTGCCATCAGTCGGAACGATGTGGGGACTGAAGCTTTCTTT

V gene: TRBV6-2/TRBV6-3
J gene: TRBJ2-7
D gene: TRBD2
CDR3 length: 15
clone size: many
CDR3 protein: CASTHPLAGFYEQYF
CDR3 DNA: TGTGCCAGCACCCACCCTCTAGCGGGGTTCTACGAGCAGTACTTC

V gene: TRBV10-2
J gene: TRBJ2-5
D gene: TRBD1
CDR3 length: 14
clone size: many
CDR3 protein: CASRGQFLQETQYF
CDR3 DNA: TGCGCCAGCAGGGGACAGTTTCTTCAAGAGACCCAGTACTTC

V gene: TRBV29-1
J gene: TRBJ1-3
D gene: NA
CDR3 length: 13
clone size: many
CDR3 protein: CSVGLSTGNTIYF
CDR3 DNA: TGCAGCGTTGGGTTAAGCACTGGAAACACCATATATTTT